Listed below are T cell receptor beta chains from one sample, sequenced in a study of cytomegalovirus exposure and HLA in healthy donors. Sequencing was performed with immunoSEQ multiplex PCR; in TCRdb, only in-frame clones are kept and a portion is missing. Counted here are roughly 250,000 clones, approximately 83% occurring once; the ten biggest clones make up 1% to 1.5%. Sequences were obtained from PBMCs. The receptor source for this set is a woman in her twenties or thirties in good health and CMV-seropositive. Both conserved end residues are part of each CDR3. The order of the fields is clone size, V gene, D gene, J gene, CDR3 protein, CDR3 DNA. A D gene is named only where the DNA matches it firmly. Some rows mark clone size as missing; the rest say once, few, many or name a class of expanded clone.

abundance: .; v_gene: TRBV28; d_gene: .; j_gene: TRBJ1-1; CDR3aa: CASSLWGGSFF; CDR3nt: TGTGCCAGCAGTTTGTGGGGAGGGTCTTTCTTT
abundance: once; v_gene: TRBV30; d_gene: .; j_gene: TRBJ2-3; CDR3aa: CAWMEDSTDTQYF; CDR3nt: TGTGCCTGGATGGAAGACAGTACAGATACGCAGTATTTT
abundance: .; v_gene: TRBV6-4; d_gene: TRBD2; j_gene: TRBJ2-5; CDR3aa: CASSDFRPGLAGAEETQYF; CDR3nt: TGTGCCAGCAGTGACTTCAGACCGGGACTAGCGGGGGCGGAAGAGACCCAGTACTTC
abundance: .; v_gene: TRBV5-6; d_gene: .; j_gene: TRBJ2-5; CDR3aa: CASSLGARQETQYF; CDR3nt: TGTGCCAGCAGCTTGGGTGCCAGGCAAGAGACCCAGTACTTC
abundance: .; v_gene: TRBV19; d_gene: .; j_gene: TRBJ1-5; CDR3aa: CASRKDRSNQPQHF; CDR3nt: TGTGCCAGTAGGAAAGACAGAAGCAATCAGCCCCAGCATTTT
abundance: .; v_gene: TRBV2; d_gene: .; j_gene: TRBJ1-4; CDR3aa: CASRAISDRNEKLFF; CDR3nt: TGTGCCAGCAGAGCTATTAGCGATCGAAATGAAAAACTGTTTTTT
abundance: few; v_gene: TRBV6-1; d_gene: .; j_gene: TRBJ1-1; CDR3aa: CASSAGTDTEAFF; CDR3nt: TGTGCCAGCAGCGCCGGTACGGACACTGAAGCTTTCTTT
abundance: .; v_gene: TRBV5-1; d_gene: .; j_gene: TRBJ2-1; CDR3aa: CASSLVPGLHNEQFF; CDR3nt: TGCGCCAGCAGCTTGGTCCCCGGACTCCACAATGAGCAGTTCTTC
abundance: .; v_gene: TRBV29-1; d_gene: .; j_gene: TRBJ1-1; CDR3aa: CSTTGNTEAFF; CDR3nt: TGCAGTACTACGGGGAACACTGAAGCTTTCTTT
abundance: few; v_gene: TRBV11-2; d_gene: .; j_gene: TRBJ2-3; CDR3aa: CASSLALEDTQYF; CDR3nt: TGTGCCAGCAGCTTAGCCTTAGAGGATACGCAGTATTTT
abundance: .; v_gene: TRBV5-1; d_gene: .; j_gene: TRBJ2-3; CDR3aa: CASSFLAVGQAADTQYF; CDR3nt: .
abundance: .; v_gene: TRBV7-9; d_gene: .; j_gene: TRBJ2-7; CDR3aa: CASSGDGDPTRFYEQYF; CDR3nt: TGTGCCAGCAGCGGAGACGGAGACCCTACGAGATTCTACGAGCAGTACTTC
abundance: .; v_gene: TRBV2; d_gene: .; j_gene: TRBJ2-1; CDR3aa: CATQNRESANEQFF; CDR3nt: TGTGCCACTCAAAACAGGGAGTCCGCCAATGAGCAGTTCTTC
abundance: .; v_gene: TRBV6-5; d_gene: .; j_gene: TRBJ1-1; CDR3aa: CASSPLTKEAFF; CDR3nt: TGTGCCAGCAGTCCTCTAACCAAGGAAGCTTTCTTT
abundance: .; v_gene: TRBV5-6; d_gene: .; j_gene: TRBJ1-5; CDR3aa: CASSLRPSGRDNQPQHF; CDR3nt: TGTGCCAGCAGCCTCCGCCCGTCAGGGAGGGACAATCAGCCCCAGCATTTT
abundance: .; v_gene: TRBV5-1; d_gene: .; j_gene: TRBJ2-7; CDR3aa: CASSLSWGREQYF; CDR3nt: TGCGCCAGCAGCTTAAGCTGGGGGAGGGAGCAGTACTTC
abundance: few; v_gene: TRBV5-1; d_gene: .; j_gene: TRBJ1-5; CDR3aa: CASSVQGREQPQHF; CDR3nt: TGCGCCAGCAGCGTACAGGGAAGGGAGCAGCCCCAGCATTTT
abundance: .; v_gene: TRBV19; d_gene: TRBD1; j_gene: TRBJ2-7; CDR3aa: CATNEGQGYEQYF; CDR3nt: TGTGCCACCAATGAGGGACAGGGTTACGAGCAGTACTTC
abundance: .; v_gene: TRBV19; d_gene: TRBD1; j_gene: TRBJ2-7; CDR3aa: CASSIGLRDRTYEQYF; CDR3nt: TGTGCCAGTAGTATAGGGTTGAGGGACAGGACCTACGAGCAGTACTTC
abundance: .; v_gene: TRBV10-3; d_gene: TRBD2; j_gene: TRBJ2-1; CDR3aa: CAIAGAYNEQFF; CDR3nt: TGTGCCATAGCGGGGGCCTACAATGAGCAGTTCTTC
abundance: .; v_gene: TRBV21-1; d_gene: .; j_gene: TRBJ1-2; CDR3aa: CASSRACGALNYGYTF; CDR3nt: TGTGCCAGCAGTCGTGCTTGCGGCGCCCTTAACTATGGCTACACCTTC
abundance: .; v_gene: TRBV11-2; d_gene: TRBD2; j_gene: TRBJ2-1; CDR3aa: CASSLRGHTGGNEQFF; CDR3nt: TGTGCCAGCAGCTTACGCGGTCACACGGGGGGCAATGAGCAGTTCTTC
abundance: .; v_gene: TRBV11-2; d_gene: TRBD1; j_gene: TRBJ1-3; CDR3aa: CASSPTRQGGRNTIYF; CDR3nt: TGTGCCAGCAGCCCTACCCGACAGGGAGGTAGAAACACCATATATTTT
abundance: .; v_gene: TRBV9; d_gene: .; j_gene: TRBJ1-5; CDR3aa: CASSVGTVGQPQHF; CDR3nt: TGTGCCAGCAGCGTAGGGACAGTTGGGCAGCCCCAGCATTTT
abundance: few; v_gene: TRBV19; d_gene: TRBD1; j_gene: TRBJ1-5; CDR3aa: CASSYPGQGAGQPQHF; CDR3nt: TGTGCCAGTAGTTACCCGGGACAGGGGGCAGGGCAGCCCCAGCATTTT
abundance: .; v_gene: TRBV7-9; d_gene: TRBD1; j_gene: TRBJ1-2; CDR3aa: CASTKGNRGALDGYTF; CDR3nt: TGTGCCAGCACTAAGGGGAACAGGGGGGCCTTGGATGGCTACACCTTC
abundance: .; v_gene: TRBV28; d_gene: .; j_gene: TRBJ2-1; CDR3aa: CASRGSEQFF; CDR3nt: TGTGCCAGCAGAGGGAGTGAGCAGTTCTTC
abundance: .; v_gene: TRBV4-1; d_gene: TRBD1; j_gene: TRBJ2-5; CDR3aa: CASSRTDRNQETQYF; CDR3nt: TGCGCCAGCAGTCGCACGGACAGGAACCAAGAGACCCAGTACTTC
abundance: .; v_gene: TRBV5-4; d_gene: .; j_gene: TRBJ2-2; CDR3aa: CASSPRRGLDTGELFF; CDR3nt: TGTGCCAGCAGTCCCCGGAGGGGGCTCGACACCGGGGAGCTGTTTTTT
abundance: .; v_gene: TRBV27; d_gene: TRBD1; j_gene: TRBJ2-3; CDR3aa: CASSSYPGTGRGTDTQYF; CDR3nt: TGTGCCAGCAGTTCCTACCCCGGGACAGGGCGAGGCACAGATACGCAGTATTTT
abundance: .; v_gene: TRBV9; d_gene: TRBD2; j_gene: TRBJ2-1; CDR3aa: CASSPTGLASPHNEQFF; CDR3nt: TGTGCCAGCAGCCCGACGGGACTAGCCTCTCCCCACAATGAGCAGTTCTTC
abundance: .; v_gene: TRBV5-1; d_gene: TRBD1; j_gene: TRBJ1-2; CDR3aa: CASSFTGGELGGYTF; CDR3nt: TGCGCCAGCAGTTTCACAGGGGGCGAATTAGGTGGCTACACCTTC
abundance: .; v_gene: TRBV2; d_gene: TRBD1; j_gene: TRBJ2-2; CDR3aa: CASSDRVRQGAGELFF; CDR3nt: TGTGCCAGCAGTGACAGAGTGAGACAGGGGGCCGGGGAGCTGTTTTTT
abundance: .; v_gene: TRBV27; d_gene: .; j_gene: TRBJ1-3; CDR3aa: CASSLSRGGNTIYF; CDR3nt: TGTGCCAGCAGTTTATCAAGAGGTGGAAACACCATATATTTT
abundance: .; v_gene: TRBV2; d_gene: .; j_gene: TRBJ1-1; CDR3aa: CASSRDMNTEAFF; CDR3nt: TGTGCCAGCAGCCGGGACATGAACACTGAAGCTTTCTTT
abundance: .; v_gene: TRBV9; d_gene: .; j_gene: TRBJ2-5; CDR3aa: CASSVDLTVQETQYF; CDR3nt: TGTGCCAGCAGCGTAGATCTGACAGTGCAAGAGACCCAGTACTTC
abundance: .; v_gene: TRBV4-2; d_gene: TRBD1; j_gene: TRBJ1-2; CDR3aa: CASSQVRTGGENYGYTF; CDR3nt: TGTGCCAGCAGCCAAGTCCGGACAGGGGGCGAAAACTATGGCTACACCTTC
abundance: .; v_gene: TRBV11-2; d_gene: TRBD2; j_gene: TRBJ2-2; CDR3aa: CASSMGLEAWELFF; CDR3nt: TGTGCCAGCAGCATGGGACTAGAAGCCTGGGAGCTGTTTTTT
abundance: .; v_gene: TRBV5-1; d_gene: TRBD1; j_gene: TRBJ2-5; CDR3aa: CASRSGTVRQETQYF; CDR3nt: TGCGCCAGCAGGTCAGGGACAGTTAGACAAGAGACCCAGTACTTC
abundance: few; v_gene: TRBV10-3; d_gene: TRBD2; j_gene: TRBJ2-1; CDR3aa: CATLGTSAVNEQFF; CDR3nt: TGTGCCACCTTAGGGACTAGCGCAGTCAATGAGCAGTTCTTC
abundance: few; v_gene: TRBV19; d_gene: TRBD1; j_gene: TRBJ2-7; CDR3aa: CASSPDRRLSYEQYF; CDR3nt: TGTGCCAGTAGTCCGGACAGGCGTCTCTCCTACGAGCAGTACTTC
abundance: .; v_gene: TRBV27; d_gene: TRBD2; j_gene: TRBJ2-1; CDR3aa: CASSFIAGGPYNEQFF; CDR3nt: TGTGCCAGCAGCTTTATAGCGGGAGGTCCCTACAATGAGCAGTTCTTC
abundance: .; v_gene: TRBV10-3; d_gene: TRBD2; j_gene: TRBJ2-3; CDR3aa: CAISEGLAGVPDTQYF; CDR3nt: TGTGCCATCAGTGAGGGACTAGCGGGAGTCCCAGATACGCAGTATTTT
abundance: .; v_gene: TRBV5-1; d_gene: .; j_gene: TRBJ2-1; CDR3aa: CASSLPPYNEQFF; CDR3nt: TGCGCCAGCAGCCTTCCCCCCTACAATGAGCAGTTCTTC
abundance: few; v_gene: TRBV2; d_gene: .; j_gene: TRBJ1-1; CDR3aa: CASRSPGNTEAFF; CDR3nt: TGTGCCAGCAGGAGCCCAGGGAACACTGAAGCTTTCTTT
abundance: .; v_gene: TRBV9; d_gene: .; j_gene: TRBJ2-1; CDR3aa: CASSVWSSGSSYNEQFF; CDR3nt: TGTGCCAGCAGCGTGTGGAGTAGCGGAAGCTCCTACAATGAGCAGTTCTTC
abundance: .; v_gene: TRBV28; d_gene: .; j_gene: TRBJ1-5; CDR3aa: CASSFFTGSNQPQHF; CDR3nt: TGTGCCAGCAGTTTCTTCACCGGGAGCAATCAGCCCCAGCATTTT
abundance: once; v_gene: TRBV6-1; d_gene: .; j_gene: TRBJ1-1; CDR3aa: CASSGQVMNTEAFF; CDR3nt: TGTGCCAGCAGTGGACAGGTTATGAACACTGAAGCTTTCTTT
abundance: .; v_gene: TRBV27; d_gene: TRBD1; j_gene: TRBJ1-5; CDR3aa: CASSRTGQGNQPQHF; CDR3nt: TGTGCCAGCAGTCGGACCGGACAGGGGAATCAGCCCCAGCATTTT
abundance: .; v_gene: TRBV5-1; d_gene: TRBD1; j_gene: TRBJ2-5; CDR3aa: CASSLGGTGTGRETQYF; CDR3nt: TGCGCCAGCAGCTTGGGGGGTACCGGGACAGGGAGAGAGACCCAGTACTTC
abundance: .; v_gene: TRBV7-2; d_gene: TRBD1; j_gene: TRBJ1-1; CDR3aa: CASRLDRGNEAFF; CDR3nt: TGTGCCAGCAGACTGGACAGGGGCAACGAAGCTTTCTTT
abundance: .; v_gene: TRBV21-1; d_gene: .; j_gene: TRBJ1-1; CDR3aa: CASSHGWGLNTEAFF; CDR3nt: TGTGCCAGCAGCCACGGTTGGGGCCTGAACACTGAAGCTTTCTTT
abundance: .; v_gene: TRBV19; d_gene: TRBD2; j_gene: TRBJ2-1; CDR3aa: CASSGRTSGFYNEQFF; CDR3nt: TGTGCCAGTAGTGGACGGACTAGCGGATTTTACAATGAGCAGTTCTTC
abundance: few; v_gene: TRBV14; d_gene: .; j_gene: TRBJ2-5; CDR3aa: CASSQATFGTQYF; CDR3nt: TGTGCCAGCAGTCAAGCTACCTTCGGGACCCAGTACTTC
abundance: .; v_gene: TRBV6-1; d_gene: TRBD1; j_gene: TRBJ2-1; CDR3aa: CASLTGITWNEQFF; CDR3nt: TGTGCCAGTTTGACAGGGATAACGTGGAATGAGCAGTTCTTC
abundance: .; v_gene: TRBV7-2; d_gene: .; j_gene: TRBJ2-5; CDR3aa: CASSLGLVGVGETQYF; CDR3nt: TGTGCCAGCAGCTTAGGACTCGTCGGGGTAGGGGAGACCCAGTACTTC
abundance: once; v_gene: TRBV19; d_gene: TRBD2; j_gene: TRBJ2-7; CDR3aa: CASSRGGLAQTYEQYF; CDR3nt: TGTGCCAGTAGTCGAGGGGGACTAGCGCAGACCTACGAGCAGTACTTC
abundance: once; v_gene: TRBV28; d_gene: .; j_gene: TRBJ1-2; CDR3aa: CASSPPLIANYGYTF; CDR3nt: TGTGCCAGCAGTCCCCCCCTAATTGCGAACTATGGCTACACCTTC
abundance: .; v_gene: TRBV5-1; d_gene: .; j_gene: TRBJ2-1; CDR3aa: CASGSTFGFEQFF; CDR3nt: TGCGCCAGCGGAAGTACGTTCGGGTTTGAGCAGTTCTTC
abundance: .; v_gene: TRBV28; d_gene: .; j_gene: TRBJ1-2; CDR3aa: CASSFFQDLVWAYGYTF; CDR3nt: TGTGCCAGCAGTTTTTTTCAGGATTTGGTTTGGGCCTATGGCTACACCTTC